The clone carrying this T cell receptor beta chain came up a few times. Its target is not known. The J segment lost 7 bases and the V segment lost 5 bases, leaving 11 bases of the junction unmatched. Germline V gene lookup returns CDR1 DFQATT and CDR2 SNEGSKA (reference sequence). There are 14 residues in the CDR3. The data stem from a study of T cells in Graves' hyperthyroidism and ophthalmopathy. Background on the study: Peripheral blood specimens were obtained at initial diagnosis, prior to any treatment.

TCR beta CDR3 regions were amplified from RNA. The HTBI primer set drove a first-round RT-PCR of the TCR CDR3. Via MiXCR, TCRdb re-called the multiplex PCR reads, giving one row per CDR3 protein. The sample records 550,000 to 850,000 distinct CDR3 sequences, 18% being singletons. Overall study findings and caveats: It was a median around 6 months before onset that the model predicted ophthalmopathy. Ophthalmopathy was told apart from stable hyperthyroidism by a 13 V-J model.

This receptor was identified in a woman aged 45-59 years with Graves' hyperthyroidism that later progressed to Graves' ophthalmopathy. The chain combines TRBV20-1 with TRBJ2-1; 7 bases line up with TRBD1. Sequencing was done on a sample of blood. CDR3 in amino acids: CSAPPGQWGNEQFF. In DNA form, the CDR3 reads TGCAGTGCTCCCCCGGGACAGTGGGGAAATGAGCAGTTCTTC.